This T cell receptor (beta chain) was profiled in a study of cytomegalovirus exposure and HLA in healthy donors. Unmatched junction bases numbered 6, after V lost 3 bases and J lost 3 bases. Germline CDR1 is SGHRS and CDR2 is YFSETQ. The CDR3 contains 17 residues. With 60 Vbeta and 13 Jbeta primers, the PCR was carried out. Here immunoSEQ multiplex PCR was the method, and the copy in TCRdb shows in-frame clones only, minus some. Of 120,000 or so clones in the sample, around 86% were seen once. The receptor's source is a man aged 35 to 55 in good health and CMV-seronegative. The chain employs TRBV5-1 and TRBJ2-3; the match to TRBD2 covers 14 bases. The sample comprised PBMCs. Written as DNA, the CDR3 is TGCGCCAGCAGCTCCGGGACTAGCGGGGGCGCGACAGATACGCAGTATTTT. Translated: CASSSGTSGGATDTQYF.